The following is a T cell receptor beta chain sequence with its context. What antigen it recognizes has not been identified. No base quality values were provided; no much bigger clone lies one nucleotide off. In the prospective study, participants were about 18 to 95 years old, resided in fewer than 25 geographic areas of the United States, and were enrolled through a virtual design. In the prospective study, cohorts were assigned on the basis of participant-reported clinical history obtained from a screening survey and a study questionnaire. For ImmuneRACE Cohort 3, a participant was defined as recovered based on two consecutive negative NP/OP PCR tests, clearance by a healthcare professional, or resolution of symptoms. Mobile phlebotomists in the prospective study collected whole blood, serum and a nasopharyngeal or oropharyngeal swab from every participant. Participants in the prospective study had the option to provide additional blood draws and questionnaires over an approximately 2-month period. Before DNA extraction, prospective study blood samples were shipped either frozen or at room temperature.

TCRbeta CDR3 regions were amplified from genomic DNA by means of the immunoSEQ Assay, a bias-controlled multiplex PCR. Per the source publication's procedure: The number of nucleated cells in each sample was estimated from the amplification of reference gene primers within the assay. To quantify the absolute abundance of each unique TCRbeta CDR3 rearrangement, sequence reads were collapsed and filtered. Productive Simpson clonality was computed per sample as the square root of Simpson's diversity index over productive rearrangements. The clones in this table, taken by TCRdb from immuneACCESS, are in-frame only. Not every clone is retained; where verified, under half of the shortfall comes from an unresolved V gene, and the cause of the rest is unknown. That table is the source of V, J and clone size, and D and trimming were worked out from the DNA. Recorded for this sample are 200,000 to 250,000 clones; under 95% of them occurred a single time. The leading ten clones occupy about 1.9% of the sample.

This sample was included in a study of blood T cell repertoires in COVID-19 (dated by TCRdb to 2018 to 2020). Context from the whole study: The collaborator samples originated in the United States, Italy and Spain and spanned the acute and convalescent phases of COVID-19. The repertoires were released in a freely available public database meant as a resource for research on the immune response to SARS-CoV-2. Deeply sampled blood TCRbeta repertoires from subjects exposed to, actively infected with, or recovered from COVID-19 were included in the dataset. Samples came from the ongoing ImmuneRACE study (first 160 participants) plus 1,254 subjects from 6 global collaborators. The prospective study material was composed of cDNA or gDNA derived from T cells, B-cell-depleted T cells, or PBMCs. HLA class I and class II types, where available, came from metadata supplied by the sample provider rather than from assay-based typing. Sample metadata almost always included a de-identified subject ID, COVID-19 status, age in years and sex.

What the study reported, not specific to this receptor: Clinical and demographic metadata were provided uncurated, with the amount varying by source and participant.

Compared with germline, V lacks 5 bases and J lacks 7 bases; bases without a gene match: 7. There are 15 amino acids in the CDR3, from cysteine to phenylalanine inclusive. Here the CDR3 DNA is all that survives: 45 bases in frame from base 1. CDR1 and CDR2 are read off the germline V gene (reference sequence) as LNHDA and SQIVND. The TCR comes from a woman under 30 who had recovered from COVID-19. The sequence links TRBV19 to TRBJ2-2, with 10 junctional bases fitting TRBD1. Input material: PBMCs or T cells enriched from blood (not recorded which). The DNA sequence is as follows: TGTGCCAGTAGTCTTCCCGGGACAGGGGTCGGGGAGCTGTTTTTT. The encoded protein is CASSLPGTGVGELFF.